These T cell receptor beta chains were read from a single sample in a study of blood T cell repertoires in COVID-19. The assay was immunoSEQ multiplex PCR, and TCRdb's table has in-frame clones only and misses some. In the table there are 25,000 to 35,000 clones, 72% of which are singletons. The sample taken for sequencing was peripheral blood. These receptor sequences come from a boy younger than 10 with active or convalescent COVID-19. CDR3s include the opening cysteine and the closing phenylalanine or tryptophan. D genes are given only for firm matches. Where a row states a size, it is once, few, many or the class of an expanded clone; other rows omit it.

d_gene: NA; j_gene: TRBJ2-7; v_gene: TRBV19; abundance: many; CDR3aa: CASSTSLGEQYF; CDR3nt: TGTGCCAGTAGTACATCTCTAGGCGAGCAGTACTTC
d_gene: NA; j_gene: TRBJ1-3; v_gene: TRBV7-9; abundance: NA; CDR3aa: CASSPGGNTIYF; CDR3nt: TGTGCCAGCAGTCCAGGGGGAAACACCATATATTTT
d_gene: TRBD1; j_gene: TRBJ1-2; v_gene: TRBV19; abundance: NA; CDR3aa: CASSLPGQGVGGYTF; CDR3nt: TGTGCCAGTAGTCTCCCGGGACAGGGGGTAGGTGGCTACACCTTC
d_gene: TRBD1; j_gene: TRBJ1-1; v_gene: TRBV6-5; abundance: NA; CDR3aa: CASSRGQGRAFF; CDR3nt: TGTGCCAGCAGCAGGGGACAGGGACGGGCTTTCTTT
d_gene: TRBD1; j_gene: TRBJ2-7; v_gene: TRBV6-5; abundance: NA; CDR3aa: CASSYSSTGGAYEQYF; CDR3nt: TGTGCCAGCAGTTACTCCTCGACAGGGGGCGCGTACGAGCAGTACTTC
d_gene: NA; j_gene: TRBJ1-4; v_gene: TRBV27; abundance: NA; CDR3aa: CASSWQATNEKLFF; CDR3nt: TGTGCCAGCAGTTGGCAGGCAACTAATGAAAAACTGTTTTTT
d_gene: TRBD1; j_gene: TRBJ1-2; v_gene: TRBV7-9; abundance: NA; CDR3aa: CASSFFGRGHGYTF; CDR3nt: TGTGCCAGCAGCTTTTTCGGCAGGGGGCATGGCTACACCTTC
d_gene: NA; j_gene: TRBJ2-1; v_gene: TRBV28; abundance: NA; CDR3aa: CASSLPMVYDEQFF; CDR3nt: TGTGCCAGCAGTTTGCCAATGGTCTACGATGAGCAGTTCTTC
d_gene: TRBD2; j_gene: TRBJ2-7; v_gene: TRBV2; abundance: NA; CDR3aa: CASKSGTSGEQYF; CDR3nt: TGTGCCAGCAAGTCTGGGACTAGCGGCGAGCAGTACTTC
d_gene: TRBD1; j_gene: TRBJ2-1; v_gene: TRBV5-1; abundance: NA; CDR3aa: CASSLTGQGMGGNEQFF; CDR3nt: TGCGCCAGCAGCTTGACCGGACAGGGGATGGGGGGCAATGAGCAGTTCTTC
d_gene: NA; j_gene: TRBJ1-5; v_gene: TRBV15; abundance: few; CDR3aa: CATSRDSGGRYQPQHF; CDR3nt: TGTGCCACCAGCAGAGATAGCGGGGGGCGGTATCAGCCCCAGCATTTT
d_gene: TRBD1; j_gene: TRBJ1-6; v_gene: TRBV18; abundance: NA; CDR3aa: CASSPRQGFDSPLHF; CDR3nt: TGTGCCAGCTCGCCTAGACAGGGTTTTGATTCACCCCTCCACTTT
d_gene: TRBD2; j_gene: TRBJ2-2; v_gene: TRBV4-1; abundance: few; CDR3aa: CASSQATGGTYTGELFF; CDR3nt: TGCGCCAGCAGCCAGGCCACGGGGGGGACGTACACCGGGGAGCTGTTTTTT
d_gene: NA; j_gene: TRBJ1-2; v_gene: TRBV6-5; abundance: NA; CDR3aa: CASSYVLGGYGYTF; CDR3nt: TGTGCCAGCAGTTACGTCTTGGGAGGCTATGGCTACACCTTC
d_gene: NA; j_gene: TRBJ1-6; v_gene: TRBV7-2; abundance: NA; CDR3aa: CASSRQGRNSPLHF; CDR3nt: TGTGCCAGCAGCAGACAAGGGAGAAATTCACCCCTCCACTTT
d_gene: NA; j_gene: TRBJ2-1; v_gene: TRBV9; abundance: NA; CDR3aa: CASSAAGTFYNEQFF; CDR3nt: TGTGCCAGCAGCGCAGCCGGGACTTTCTACAATGAGCAGTTCTTC
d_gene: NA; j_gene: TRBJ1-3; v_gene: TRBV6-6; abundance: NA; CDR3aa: CASSSGITIYF; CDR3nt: TGTGCCAGCAGTTCAGGGATAACCATATATTTT
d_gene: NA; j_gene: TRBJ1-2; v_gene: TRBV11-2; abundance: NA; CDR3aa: CASRFQGGDGYTF; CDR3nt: TGTGCCAGCAGGTTCCAGGGTGGCGATGGCTACACCTTC
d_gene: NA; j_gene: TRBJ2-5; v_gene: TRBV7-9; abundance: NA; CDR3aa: CASSLSSAQETQYF; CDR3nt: TGTGCCAGCAGCTTATCCAGCGCACAAGAGACCCAGTACTTC
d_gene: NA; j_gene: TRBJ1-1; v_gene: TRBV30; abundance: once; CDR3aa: CAWSVTGLMNTEAFF; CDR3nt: TGTGCCTGGAGTGTAACAGGGCTAATGAACACTGAAGCTTTCTTT
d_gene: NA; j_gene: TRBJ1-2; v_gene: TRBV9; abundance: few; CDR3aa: CASSVDNNYGYTF; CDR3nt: TGTGCCAGCAGCGTAGACAATAACTATGGCTACACCTTC
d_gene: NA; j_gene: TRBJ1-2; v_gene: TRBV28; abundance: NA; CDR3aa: CASRQFGYTF; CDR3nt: TGTGCCAGCAGACAGTTTGGCTACACCTTC
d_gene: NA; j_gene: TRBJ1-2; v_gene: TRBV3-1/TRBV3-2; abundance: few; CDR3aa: CASSQGRGGYTF; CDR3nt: TGTGCCAGCAGCCAAGGAAGGGGTGGCTACACCTTC
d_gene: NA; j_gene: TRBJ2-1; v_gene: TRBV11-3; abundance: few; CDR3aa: CASSLSRDSYNEQFF; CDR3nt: TGTGCCAGCAGCCTCTCCCGGGACTCCTACAATGAGCAGTTCTTC
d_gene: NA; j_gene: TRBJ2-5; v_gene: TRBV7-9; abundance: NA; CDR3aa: CASSSSGHRIPRTQYF; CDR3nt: TGTGCCAGCAGCTCCTCGGGACACAGAATCCCCCGGACCCAGTACTTC
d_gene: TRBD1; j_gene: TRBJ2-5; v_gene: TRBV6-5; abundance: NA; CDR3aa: CASSPPTGGGKTQYF; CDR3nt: TGTGCCAGCAGTCCACCTACAGGGGGCGGGAAGACCCAGTACTTC
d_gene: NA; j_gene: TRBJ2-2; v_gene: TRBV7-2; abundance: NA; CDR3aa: CASSPRTTLGPGELFF; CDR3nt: TGTGCCAGCAGCCCGAGGACTACTCTGGGGCCCGGGGAGCTGTTTTTT
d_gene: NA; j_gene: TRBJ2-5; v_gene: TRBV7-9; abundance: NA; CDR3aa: CASSLPYTRFQETQYF; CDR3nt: TGTGCCAGCAGCTTACCGTACACGAGGTTTCAAGAGACCCAGTACTTC
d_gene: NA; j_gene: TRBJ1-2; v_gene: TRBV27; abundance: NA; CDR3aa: CASSPLTSRGQGGYTF; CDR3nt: TGTGCCAGCAGTCCTCTCACCTCTAGAGGGCAGGGGGGCTACACCTTC
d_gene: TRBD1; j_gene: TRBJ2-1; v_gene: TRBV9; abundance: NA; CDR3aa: CASSAAPTGVNEQFF; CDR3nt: TGTGCCAGCAGCGCCGCCCCGACAGGGGTGAATGAGCAGTTCTTC
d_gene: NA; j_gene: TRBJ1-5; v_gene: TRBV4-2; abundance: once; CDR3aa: CASSQVGEGRGNQPQHF; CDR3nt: TGTGCCAGCAGCCAAGTGGGAGAGGGGAGGGGCAATCAGCCCCAGCATTTT
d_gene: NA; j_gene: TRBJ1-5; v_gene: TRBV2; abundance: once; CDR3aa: CASRGGQPQHF; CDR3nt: TGTGCCAGCAGGGGAGGTCAGCCCCAGCATTTT
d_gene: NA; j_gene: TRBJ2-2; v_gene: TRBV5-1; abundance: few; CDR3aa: CASSLRVGELFF; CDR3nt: TGCGCCAGCAGCTTGCGCGTCGGGGAGCTGTTTTTT
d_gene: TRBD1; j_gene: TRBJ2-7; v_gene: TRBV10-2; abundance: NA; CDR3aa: CASSESPRGPYEQYF; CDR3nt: TGCGCCAGCAGTGAGTCCCCGAGGGGGCCTTACGAGCAGTACTTC
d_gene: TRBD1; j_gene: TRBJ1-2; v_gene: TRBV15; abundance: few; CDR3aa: CATSLNRGYGYTF; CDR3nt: TGTGCCACCAGCCTTAACAGGGGCTATGGCTACACCTTC
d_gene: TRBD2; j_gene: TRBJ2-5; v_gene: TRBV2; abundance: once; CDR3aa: CASSDRTSGETQYF; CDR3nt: TGTGCCAGCAGTGACAGGACTAGCGGAGAGACCCAGTACTTC
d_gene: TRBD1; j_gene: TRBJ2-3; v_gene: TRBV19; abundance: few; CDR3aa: CASSLYGTGGRDTQYF; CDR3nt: TGTGCCAGTAGTCTTTACGGGACAGGGGGTCGAGATACGCAGTATTTT
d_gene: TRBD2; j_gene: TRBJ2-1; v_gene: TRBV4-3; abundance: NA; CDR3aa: CASSQDLGLAGGGYEQFF; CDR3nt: TGCGCCAGCAGCCAAGATTTGGGACTAGCGGGAGGGGGCTATGAGCAGTTCTTC
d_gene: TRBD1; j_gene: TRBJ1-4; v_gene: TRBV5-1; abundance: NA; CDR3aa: CASSLYEGAPHEKLFF; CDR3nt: TGCGCCAGCAGCTTGTATGAGGGGGCGCCTCATGAAAAACTGTTTTTT
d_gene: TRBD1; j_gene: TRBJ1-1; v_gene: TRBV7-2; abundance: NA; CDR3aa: CASGTGLTEAFF; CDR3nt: TGTGCCAGCGGGACAGGGCTCACTGAAGCTTTCTTT
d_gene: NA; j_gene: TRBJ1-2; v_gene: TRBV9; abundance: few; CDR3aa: CASSVQGWEGSYTF; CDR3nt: TGTGCCAGCAGCGTACAGGGGTGGGAAGGAAGCTACACCTTC
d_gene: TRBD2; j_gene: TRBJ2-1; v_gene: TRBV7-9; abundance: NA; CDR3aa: CASSSLPGGPDEQFF; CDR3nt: TGTGCCAGCAGCTCGTTACCGGGGGGGCCCGATGAGCAGTTCTTC
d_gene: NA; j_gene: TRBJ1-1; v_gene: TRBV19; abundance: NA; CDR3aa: CASSRMGADTEAFF; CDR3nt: TGTGCCAGTAGTAGGATGGGTGCGGACACTGAAGCTTTCTTT
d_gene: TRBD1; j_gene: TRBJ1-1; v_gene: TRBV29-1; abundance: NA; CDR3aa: CSVVRGGGEAFF; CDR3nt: TGCAGCGTTGTTAGAGGGGGCGGGGAAGCTTTCTTT
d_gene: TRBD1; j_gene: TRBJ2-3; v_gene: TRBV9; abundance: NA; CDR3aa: CASSAGTGGVWGWSSTDTQYF; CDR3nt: TGTGCCAGCAGCGCCGGGACAGGAGGGGTCTGGGGTTGGTCTAGCACAGATACGCAGTATTTT
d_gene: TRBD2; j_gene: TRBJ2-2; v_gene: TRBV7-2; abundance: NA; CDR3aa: CASSDPGLAGGLAGELFF; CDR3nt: TGTGCCAGCAGCGACCCGGGACTAGCGGGGGGGCTGGCCGGGGAGCTGTTTTTT
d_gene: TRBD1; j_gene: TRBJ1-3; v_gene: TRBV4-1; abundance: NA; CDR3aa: CASSWGQLLSGNTIYF; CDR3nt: TGCGCCAGTTCTTGGGGACAGCTCCTCTCTGGAAACACCATATATTTT
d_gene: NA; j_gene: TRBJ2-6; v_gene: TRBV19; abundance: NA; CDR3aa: CASNLSGKWAVPSTGANVLTF; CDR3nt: TGTGCCAGTAATTTATCCGGGAAATGGGCCGTCCCTTCGACTGGGGCCAACGTCCTGACTTTC
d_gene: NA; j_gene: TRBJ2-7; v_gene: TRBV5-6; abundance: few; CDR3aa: CASTWRNEQYF; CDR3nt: TGTGCCAGCACCTGGAGGAACGAGCAGTACTTC
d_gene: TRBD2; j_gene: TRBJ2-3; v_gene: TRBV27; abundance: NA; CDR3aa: CASSFGLAGGPYDTQYF; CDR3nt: TGTGCCAGCAGTTTCGGACTAGCGGGAGGGCCTTACGATACGCAGTATTTT
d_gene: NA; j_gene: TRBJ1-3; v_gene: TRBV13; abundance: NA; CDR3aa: CASSSRGLSSGNTIYF; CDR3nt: TGTGCCAGCAGCTCGAGGGGACTAAGCTCTGGAAACACCATATATTTT
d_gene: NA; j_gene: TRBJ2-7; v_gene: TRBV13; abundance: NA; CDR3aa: CASSSLQGYEQYF; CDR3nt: TGTGCCAGCAGCTCTCTACAGGGCTACGAGCAGTACTTC
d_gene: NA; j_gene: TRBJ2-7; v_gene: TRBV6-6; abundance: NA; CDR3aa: CASSSGPTYEQYF; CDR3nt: TGTGCCAGCAGTAGCGGTCCTACCTACGAGCAGTACTTC
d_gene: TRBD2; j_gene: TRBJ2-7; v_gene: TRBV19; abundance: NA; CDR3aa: CASSKLAGGRNHEQYF; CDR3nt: TGTGCCAGTAGTAAACTAGCGGGAGGGCGAAACCACGAGCAGTACTTC
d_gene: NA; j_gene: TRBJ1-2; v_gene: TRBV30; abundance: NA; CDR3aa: CASYRDKINYGYTF; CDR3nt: TGTGCCTCCTACCGGGACAAGATCAACTATGGCTACACCTTC
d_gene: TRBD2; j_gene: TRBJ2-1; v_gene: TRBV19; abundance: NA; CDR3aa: CASMGGTSGRHLYNEQFF; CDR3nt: TGTGCCAGTATGGGCGGGACTAGCGGGAGGCACCTCTACAATGAGCAGTTCTTC
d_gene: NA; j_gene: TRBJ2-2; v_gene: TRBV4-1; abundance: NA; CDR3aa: CASSQGGLATGELFF; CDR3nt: TGCGCCAGCAGCCAAGGAGGGCTAGCGACCGGGGAGCTGTTTTTT
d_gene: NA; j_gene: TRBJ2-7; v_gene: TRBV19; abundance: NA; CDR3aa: CASGPQGYEQYF; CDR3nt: TGTGCCAGCGGACCTCAGGGCTACGAGCAGTACTTC
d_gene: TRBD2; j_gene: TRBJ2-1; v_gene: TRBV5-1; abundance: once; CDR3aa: CASSLAVAGPNEQFF; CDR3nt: TGCGCCAGCAGCTTGGCGGTAGCGGGACCCAATGAGCAGTTCTTC